What follows describes a single T cell receptor beta chain. Some clones are missing from TCRdb's copy, which holds only in-frame ones; the method was immunoSEQ multiplex PCR. There are about 44,000 clones in the sample; around 87% occur only once, and 10% lies in the top ten. Germline CDR1 reads SGHRS; CDR2 reads YFSETQ. Trimming stripped 0 bases from V and 8 bases from J, with 14 bases between. This CDR3 comprises 15 residues. These data are taken from a study of control samples from healthy donors and cancer patients. This TCR was recovered from an older woman with lung cancer. The chain combines TRBV5-1 with TRBJ1-4, with no clear D. Sequenced: PBMCs. The CDR3 protein is CASSLGQAAGEKLFF. The CDR3 region has the DNA TGCGCCAGCAGCTTGGGGCAGGCCGCGGGAGAAAAACTGTTTTTT.